The sequence of this T cell receptor beta chain was determined in a study of vaccination and CD4 T cells after COVID-19. Study overall: SARS-CoV-2 PCR on nasal swabs had been positive for the convalescent patients; roughly 10 were mild and one was severe.

The Oncomine TCR Beta short-read assay was applied to DNA of cultured CD4+ T cells. TCRdb fed the PCR reads into MiXCR, producing one record per CDR3 protein. The sample consists of more than 12,000 distinct CDR3 sequences, roughly 57% of them appearing once. This CDR3 contains 13 residues. Germline trimming cut 3 bases from V and 2 bases from J; bases unmatched to any gene: 1. Germline V CDR1 and CDR2: DFQATT, SNEGSKA (reference sequence). This clonotype was seen only once. Its antigen is undetermined. Overall study findings and caveats: Sampling was limited to relatively few convalescent patients, with no early post-infection timepoints studied.

The treatment: roughly ten-day PBMC culture with coronavirus spike peptide pools or control peptides (ViraFEST assay). Negative-selection isolation of CD4+ T cells was performed after around ten days of culture. The chain carries TRBV20-1 and TRBJ2-1; 7 nucleotides align to TRBD1. This TCR was sampled from a human donor who had recovered from COVID-19. The sequenced material came from CD4+ T cells from blood, cultured in vitro. For the CDR3, the DNA is TGCAGTGCTAGCGGGACAGCCTACAATGAGCAGTTCTTC. Amino acids: CSASGTAYNEQFF.